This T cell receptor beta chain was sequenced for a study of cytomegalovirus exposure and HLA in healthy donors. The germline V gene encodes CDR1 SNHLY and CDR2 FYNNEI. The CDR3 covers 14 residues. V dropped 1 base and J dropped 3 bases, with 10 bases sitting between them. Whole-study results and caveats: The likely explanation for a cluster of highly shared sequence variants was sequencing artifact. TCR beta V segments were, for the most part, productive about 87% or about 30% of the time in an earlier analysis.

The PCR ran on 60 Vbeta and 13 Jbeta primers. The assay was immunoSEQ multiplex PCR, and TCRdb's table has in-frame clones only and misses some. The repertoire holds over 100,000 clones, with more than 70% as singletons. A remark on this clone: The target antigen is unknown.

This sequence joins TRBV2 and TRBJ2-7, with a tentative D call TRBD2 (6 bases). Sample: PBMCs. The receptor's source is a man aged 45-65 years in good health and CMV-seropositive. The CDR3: CASSEDGRGYEQYF. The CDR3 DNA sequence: TGTGCCAGCAGTGAAGACGGGAGAGGCTACGAGCAGTACTTC.